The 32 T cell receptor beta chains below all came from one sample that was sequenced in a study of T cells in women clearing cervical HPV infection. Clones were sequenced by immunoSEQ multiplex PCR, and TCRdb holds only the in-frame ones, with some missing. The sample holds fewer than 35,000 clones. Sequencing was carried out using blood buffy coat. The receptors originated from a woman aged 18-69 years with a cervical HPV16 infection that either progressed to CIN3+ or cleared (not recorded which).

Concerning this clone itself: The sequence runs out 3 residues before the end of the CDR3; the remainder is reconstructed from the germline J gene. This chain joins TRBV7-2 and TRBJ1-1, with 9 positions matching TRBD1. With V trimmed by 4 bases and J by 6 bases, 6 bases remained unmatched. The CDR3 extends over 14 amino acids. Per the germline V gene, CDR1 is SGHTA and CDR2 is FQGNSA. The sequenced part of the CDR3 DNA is TGTGCCAGCAGCTCTGGACAGGGGCGATCTGAA. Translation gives CASSSGQGRSE. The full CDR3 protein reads CASSSGQGRSEAFF. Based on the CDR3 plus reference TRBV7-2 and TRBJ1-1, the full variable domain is GAGVSQSPSNKVTEKGKDVELRCDPISGHTALYWYRQSLGQGLEFLIYFQGNSAPDKSGLPSDRFSAERTGGSVSTLTIQRTQQEDSAVYLCASSSGQGRSEAFFGQGTRLTVV.

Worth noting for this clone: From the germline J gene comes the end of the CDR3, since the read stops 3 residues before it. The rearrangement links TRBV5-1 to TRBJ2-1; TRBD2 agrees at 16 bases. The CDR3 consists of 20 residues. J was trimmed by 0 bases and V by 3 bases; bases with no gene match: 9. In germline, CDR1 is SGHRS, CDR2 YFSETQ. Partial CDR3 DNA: TGCGCCAGCAGCTCCATCCCGGGACTAGCGGGAGGGAGCTCCTACAATGAG. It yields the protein CASSSIPGLAGGSSYNE. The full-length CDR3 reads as CASSSIPGLAGGSSYNEQFF.

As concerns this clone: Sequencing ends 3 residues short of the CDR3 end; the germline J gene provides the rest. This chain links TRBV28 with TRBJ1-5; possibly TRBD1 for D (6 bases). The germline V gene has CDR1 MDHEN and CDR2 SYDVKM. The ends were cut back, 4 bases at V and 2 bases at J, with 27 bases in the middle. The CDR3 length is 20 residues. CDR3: CASSSIPIVTGRFGNQPQHF. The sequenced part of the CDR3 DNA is TGTGCCAGCAGTTCTATTCCGATCGTGACAGGCCGATTTGGCAATCAGCCC. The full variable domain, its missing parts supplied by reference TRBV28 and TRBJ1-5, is DVKVTQSSRYLVKRTGEKVFLECVQDMDHENMFWYRQDPGLGLRLIYFSYDVKMKEKGDIPEGYSVSREKKERFSLILESASTNQTSMYLCASSSIPIVTGRFGNQPQHFGDGTRLSIL.

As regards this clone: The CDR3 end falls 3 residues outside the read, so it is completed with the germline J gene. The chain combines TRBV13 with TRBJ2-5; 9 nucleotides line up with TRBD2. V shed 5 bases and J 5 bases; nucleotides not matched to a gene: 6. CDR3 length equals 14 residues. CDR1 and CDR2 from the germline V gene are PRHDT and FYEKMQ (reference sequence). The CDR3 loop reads CASSIGTSWETQYF. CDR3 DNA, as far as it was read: TGTGCCAGCAGCATTGGGACTAGCTGGGAGACC.

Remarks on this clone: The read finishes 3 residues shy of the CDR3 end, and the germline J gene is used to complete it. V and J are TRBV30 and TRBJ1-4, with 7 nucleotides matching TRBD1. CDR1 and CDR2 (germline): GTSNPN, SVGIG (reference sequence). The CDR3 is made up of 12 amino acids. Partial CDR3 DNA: TGTGCCTGGAGAGAGGGGGCGAAAGAA. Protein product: CAWREGAKE. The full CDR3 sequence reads CAWREGAKELFF.

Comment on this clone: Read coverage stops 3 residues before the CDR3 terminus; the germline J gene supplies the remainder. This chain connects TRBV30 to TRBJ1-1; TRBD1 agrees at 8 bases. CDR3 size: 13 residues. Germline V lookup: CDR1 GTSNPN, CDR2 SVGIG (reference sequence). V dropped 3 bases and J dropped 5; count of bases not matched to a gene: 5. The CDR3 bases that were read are TGTGCCTGGAGGAACAGGGGGGGAACTGAA. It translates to CAWRNRGGTE. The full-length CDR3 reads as CAWRNRGGTEAFF.

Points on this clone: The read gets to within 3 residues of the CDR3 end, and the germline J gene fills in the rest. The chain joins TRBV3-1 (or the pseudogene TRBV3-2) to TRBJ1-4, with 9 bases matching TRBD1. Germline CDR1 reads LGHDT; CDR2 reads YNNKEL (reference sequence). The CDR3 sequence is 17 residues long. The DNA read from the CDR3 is TGTGCCAGCAGCCGACGGACAGGGGACCACGATAATTCACCA. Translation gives CASSRRTGDHDNSP. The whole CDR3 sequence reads CASSRRTGDHDNSPLFF.

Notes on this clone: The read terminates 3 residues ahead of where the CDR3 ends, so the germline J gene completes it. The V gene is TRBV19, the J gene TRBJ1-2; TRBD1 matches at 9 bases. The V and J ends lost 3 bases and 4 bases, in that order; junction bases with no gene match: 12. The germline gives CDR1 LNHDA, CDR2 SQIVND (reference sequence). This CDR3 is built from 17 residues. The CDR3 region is CASSILHRQGGFYGYTF. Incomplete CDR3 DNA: TGTGCCAGTAGTATCCTACACCGACAGGGGGGCTTCTATGGC.

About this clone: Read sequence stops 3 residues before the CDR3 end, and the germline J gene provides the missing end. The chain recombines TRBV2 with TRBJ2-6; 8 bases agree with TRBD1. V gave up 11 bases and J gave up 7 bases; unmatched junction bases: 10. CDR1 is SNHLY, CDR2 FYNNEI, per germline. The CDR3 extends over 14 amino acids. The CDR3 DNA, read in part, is TGTGCCGGCAACACAGGGGGTGAAGCCAACGTC. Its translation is CAGNTGGEANV. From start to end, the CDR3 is CAGNTGGEANVLTF. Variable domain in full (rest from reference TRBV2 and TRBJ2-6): EPEVTQTPSHQVTQMGQEVILRCVPISNHLYFYWYRQILGQKVEFLVSFYNNEISEKSEIFDDQFSVERPDGSNFTLKIRSTKLEDSAMYFCAGNTGGEANVLTFGAGSRLTVL.

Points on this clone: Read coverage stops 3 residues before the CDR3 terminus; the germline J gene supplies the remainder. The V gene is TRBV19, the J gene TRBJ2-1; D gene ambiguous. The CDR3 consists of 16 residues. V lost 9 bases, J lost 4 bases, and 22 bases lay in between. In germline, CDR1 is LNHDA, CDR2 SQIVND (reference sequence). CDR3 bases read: TGTGCCAGCCGAACCCCTCCAGGAACCATGTACAATGAG. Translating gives CASRTPPGTMYNE. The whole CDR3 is CASRTPPGTMYNEQFF.

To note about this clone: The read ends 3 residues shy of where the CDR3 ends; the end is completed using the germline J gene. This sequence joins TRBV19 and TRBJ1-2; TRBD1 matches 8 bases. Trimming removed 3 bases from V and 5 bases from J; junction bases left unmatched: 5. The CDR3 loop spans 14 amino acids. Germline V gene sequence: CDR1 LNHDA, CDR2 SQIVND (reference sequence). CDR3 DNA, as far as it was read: TGTGCCAGTAGTATCGGGGACAGGCTTTATGGC. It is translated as CASSIGDRLYG. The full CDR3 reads CASSIGDRLYGYTF.

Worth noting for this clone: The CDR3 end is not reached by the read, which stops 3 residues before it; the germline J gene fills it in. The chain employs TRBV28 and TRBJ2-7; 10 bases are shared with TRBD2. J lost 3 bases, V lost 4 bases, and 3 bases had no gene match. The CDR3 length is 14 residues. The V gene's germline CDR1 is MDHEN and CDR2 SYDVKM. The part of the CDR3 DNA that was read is TGTGCCAGCAGTTCGGGACTAGCGATCTACGAG. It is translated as CASSSGLAIYE. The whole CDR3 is CASSSGLAIYEQYF.

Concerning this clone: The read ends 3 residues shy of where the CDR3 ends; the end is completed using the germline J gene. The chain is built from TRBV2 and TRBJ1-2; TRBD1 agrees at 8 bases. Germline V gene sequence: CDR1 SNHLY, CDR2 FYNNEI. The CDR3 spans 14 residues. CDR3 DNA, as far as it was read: TGTGCCAGCAGTGCGGACAGGGTGGTAGATACC. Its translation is CASSADRVVDT. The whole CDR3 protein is CASSADRVVDTYTF.

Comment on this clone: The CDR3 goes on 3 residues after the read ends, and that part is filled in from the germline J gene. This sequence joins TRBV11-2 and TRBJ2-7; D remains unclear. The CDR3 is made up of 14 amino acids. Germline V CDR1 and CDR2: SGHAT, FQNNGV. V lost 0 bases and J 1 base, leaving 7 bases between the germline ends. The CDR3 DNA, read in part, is TGTGCCAGCAGCTTAGAACACAGTTCCTACGAG. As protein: CASSLEHSSYE. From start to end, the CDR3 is CASSLEHSSYEQYF. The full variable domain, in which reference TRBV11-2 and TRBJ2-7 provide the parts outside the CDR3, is EAGVAQSPRYKIIEKRQSVAFWCNPISGHATLYWYQQILGQGPKLLIQFQNNGVVDDSQLPKDRFSAERLKGVDSTLKIQPAKLEDSAVYLCASSLEHSSYEQYFGPGTRLTVT.

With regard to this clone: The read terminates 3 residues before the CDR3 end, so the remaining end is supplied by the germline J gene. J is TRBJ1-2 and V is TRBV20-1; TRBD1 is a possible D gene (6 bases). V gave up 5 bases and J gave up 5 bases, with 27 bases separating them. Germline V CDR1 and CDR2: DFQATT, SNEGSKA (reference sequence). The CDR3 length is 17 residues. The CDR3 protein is CSASLGGSEGREYGYTF. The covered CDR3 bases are TGCAGTGCTTCATTAGGGGGATCGGAGGGGAGGGAATATGGC.

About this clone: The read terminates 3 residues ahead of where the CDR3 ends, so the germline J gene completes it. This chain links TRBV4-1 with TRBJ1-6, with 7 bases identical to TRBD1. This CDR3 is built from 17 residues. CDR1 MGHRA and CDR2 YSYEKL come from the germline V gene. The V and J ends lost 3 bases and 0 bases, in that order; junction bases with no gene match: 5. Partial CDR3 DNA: TGCGCCAGCAGCCAGGAGGGGGCCTCCTCCTATAATTCACCC. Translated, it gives CASSQEGASSYNSP. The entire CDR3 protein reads CASSQEGASSYNSPLHF.

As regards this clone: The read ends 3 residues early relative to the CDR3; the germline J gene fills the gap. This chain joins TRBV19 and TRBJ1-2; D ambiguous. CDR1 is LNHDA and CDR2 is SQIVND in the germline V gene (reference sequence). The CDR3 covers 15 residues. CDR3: CASSTFISSYNDYTF. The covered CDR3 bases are TGTGCCAGTAGTACATTCATTAGCTCCTACAATGAC.

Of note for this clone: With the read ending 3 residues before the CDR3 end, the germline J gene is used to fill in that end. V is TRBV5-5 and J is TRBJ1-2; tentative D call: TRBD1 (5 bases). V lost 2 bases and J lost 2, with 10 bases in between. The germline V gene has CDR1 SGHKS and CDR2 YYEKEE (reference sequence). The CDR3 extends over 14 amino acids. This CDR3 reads CASSFFDRNYGYTF. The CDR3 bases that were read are TGTGCCAGCAGCTTTTTTGACAGAAACTATGGC.

The CDR3 here is CASSLGQNEAFF. The sequenced part of the CDR3 DNA is TGCGCCAGCAGCTTGGGGCAGAATGAA. This sequence joins TRBV5-1 and TRBJ1-1; no reliable D call. The observed sequence ends 3 residues before the CDR3 terminus, with the missing tail filled in from the germline J gene. V dropped 0 bases and J dropped 7 bases, with 7 bases sitting between them. Germline CDR1 reads SGHRS; CDR2 reads YFSETQ. The CDR3 sequence is 12 residues long.

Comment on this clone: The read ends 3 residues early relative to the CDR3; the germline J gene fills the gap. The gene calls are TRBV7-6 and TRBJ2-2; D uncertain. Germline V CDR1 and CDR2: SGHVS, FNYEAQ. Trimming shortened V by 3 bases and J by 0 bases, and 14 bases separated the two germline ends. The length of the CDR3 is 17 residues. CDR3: CASSFAMKGTNTGELFF. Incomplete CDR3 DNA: TGTGCCAGCAGCTTTGCGATGAAGGGTACGAACACCGGGGAG.

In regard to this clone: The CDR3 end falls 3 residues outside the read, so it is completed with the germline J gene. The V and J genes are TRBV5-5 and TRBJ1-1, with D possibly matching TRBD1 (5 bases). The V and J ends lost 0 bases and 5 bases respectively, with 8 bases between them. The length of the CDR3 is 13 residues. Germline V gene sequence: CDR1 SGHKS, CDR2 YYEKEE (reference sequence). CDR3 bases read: TGTGCCAGCAGCTTGGTAGGGGTTACTGAA. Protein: CASSLVGVTE. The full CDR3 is CASSLVGVTEAFF.

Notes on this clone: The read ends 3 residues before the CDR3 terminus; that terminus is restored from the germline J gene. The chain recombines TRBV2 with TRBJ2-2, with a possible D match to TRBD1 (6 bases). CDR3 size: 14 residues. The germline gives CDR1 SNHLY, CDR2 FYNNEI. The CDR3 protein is CASSRDTTNEKLFF. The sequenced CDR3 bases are TGTGCCAGCAGCCGGGACACAACTAATGAAAAG.

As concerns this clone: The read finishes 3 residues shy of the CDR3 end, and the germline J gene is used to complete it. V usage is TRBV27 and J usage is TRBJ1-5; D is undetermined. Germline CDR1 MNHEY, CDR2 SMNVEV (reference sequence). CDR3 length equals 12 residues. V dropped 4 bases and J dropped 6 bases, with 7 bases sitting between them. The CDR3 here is CASSSYSQPQHF. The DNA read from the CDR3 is TGTGCCAGCAGTTCTTACAGTCAGCCC.

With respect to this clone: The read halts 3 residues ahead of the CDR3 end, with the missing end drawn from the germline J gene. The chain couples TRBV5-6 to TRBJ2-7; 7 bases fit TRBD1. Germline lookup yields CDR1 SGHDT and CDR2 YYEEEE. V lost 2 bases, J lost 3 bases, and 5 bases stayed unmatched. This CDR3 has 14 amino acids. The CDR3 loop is CASSFGTDLYEQYF. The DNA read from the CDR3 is TGTGCCAGCAGCTTCGGGACAGACCTCTACGAG.

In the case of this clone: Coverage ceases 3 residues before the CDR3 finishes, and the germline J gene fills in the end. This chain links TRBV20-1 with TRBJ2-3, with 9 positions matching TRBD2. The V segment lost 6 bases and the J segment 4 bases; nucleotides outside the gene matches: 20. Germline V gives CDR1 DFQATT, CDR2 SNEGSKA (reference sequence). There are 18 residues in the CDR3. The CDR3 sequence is CSAPGGRGGEGIPDTQYF. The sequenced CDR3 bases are TGCAGTGCCCCAGGGGGTCGCGGGGGGGAAGGGATCCCAGATACG.

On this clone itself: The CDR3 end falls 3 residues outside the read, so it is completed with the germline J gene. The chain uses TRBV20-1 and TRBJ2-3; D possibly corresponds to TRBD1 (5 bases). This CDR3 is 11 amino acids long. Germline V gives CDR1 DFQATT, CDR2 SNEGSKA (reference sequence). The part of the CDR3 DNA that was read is TGCAGTGCTCCCAGGGATCAGCCG. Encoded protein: CSAPRDQP. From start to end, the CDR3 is CSAPRDQPQYF.

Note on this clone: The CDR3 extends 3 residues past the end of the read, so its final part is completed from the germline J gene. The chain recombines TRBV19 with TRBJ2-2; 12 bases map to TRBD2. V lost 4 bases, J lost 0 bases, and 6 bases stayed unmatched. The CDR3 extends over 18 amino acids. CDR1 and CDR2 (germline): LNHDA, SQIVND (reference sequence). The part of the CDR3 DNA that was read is TGTGCCAGTAGTACCCGACTAGCGGGGGCCCCGAACACCGGGGAG. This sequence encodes CASSTRLAGAPNTGE. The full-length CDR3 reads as CASSTRLAGAPNTGELFF.

The CDR3 protein is CASSETGGSTDTQYF. CDR3 bases read: TGTGCCAGCAGCGAGACCGGGGGGAGCACAGATACG. The J gene is TRBJ2-3, the V gene TRBV5-6, with 7 bases aligning to TRBD2. Sequencing ends 3 residues short of the CDR3 end; the germline J gene provides the rest. This CDR3 comprises 15 residues. After removal of 4 bases from V and 0 bases from J, the junction contained 5 bases not matched to a gene. In germline, CDR1 is SGHDT, CDR2 YYEEEE.

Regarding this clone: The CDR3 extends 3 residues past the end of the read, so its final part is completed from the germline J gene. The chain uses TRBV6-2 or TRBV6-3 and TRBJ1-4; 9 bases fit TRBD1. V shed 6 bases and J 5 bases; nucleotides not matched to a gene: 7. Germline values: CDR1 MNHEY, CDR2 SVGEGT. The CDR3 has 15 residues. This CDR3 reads CASSLTGGANEKLFF. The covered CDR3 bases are TGTGCCAGCAGCCTCACAGGGGGCGCCAATGAAAAA.

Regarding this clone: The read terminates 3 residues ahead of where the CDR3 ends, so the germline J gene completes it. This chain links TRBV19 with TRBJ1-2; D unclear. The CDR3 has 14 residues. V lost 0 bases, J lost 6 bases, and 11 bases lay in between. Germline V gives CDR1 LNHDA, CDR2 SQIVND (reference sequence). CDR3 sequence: CASSIDRGTDGYTF. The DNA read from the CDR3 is TGTGCCAGTAGTATAGATCGGGGAACAGATGGC. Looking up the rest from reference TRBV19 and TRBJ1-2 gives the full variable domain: DGGITQSPKYLFRKEGQNVTLSCEQNLNHDAMYWYRQDPGQGLRLIYYSQIVNDFQKGDIAEGYSVSREKKESFPLTVTSAQKNPTAFYLCASSIDRGTDGYTFGSGTRLTVV.

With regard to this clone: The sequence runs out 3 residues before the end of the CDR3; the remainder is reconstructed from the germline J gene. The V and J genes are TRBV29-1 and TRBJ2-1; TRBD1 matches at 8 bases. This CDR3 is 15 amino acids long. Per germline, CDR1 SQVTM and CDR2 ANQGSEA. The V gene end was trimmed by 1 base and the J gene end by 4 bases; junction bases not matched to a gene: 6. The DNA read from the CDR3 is TGCAGCGTTGAAGGCCAACAGGGGGATTACAATGAG. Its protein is CSVEGQQGDYNE. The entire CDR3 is CSVEGQQGDYNEQFF.

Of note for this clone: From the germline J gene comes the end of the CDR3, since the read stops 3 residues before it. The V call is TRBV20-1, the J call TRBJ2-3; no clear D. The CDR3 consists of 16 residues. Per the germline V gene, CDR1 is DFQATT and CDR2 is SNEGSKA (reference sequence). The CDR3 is CSARDPRVATQETQYF. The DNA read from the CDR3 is TGCAGTGCTAGAGACCCCCGTGTAGCAACCCAAGAGACG.